Listed here are 32 T cell receptor beta chains from one sample, sequenced in a study of human T cells and chemical hapten exposure. TCRdb called the RACE reads again in MiXCR, with one record for every CDR3 protein. The sample contains under 450,000 distinct CDR3 sequences, roughly 6.3% of which appear only once. Time point denoted: patch test 2, 6 weeks after DPC sensitization. As for treatment: therapeutic diphenylcyclopropenone sensitization with weekly scalp DPC. Sequencing was performed on whole blood, taken in connection with sensitization to the hapten diphenylcyclopropenone (DPC). These receptors came from a woman under 30 with alopecia areata. Some clones in this sample may be carry-over from other donors' samples.

The chain has TRBV6-2 or TRBV6-3 and TRBJ1-5, with 12 bases fitting TRBD1. CDR1 and CDR2 (germline): MNHEY, SVGEGT. Trimming at V came to 2 bases and at J to 7 bases, leaving 6 bases not matched to a gene. The CDR3 sequence is 16 residues long. The DNA for the CDR3 is TGTGCCAGCAGTTACGCGGGACAGGGGGCCTTACAGCCCCAGCATTTT. This encodes CASSYAGQGALQPQHF.

This clonotype was seen a few times. The V and J genes are TRBV20-1 and TRBJ2-3; D gene ambiguous. V was shortened by 3 bases and J by 2 bases, with 9 bases between the two germline ends. The CDR3 consists of 13 residues. From germline, CDR1 is DFQATT and CDR2 SNEGSKA (reference sequence). The CDR3 sequence is CSARTLATDTQYF. The DNA for the CDR3 is TGCAGTGCTAGGACGCTGGCCACAGATACGCAGTATTTT.

In its sample, this clonotype was seen a few times. V gene TRBV6-2 or TRBV6-3 combines with J gene TRBJ2-3; D remains unclear. Trimming removed 1 base at V and 0 bases at J, with 5 bases between. Germline V gene sequence: CDR1 MNHEY, CDR2 SVGEGT. The CDR3 spans 14 residues. The CDR3 coding sequence is TGTGCCAGCAGTTACTGGGCCAGCACAGATACGCAGTATTTT. It specifies CASSYWASTDTQYF.

In this sample, this clonotype turned up a few times. The J gene is TRBJ2-3, the V gene TRBV2; D call uncertain. This CDR3 has 15 residues. V lost 1 base, J lost 9 bases, and 17 bases lay in between. Per germline, CDR1 SNHLY and CDR2 FYNNEI. DNA for the CDR3: TGTGCCAGCAGTGAAGTGGGCGTTAGGGCGTGGACGCAGTATTTT. Its protein product is CASSEVGVRAWTQYF.

J is TRBJ2-5 and V is TRBV11-2; no clear D gene. This CDR3 region has 14 residues. Germline V gene data show CDR1 as SGHAT and CDR2 as FQNNGV. The V end lost 6 bases, the J end lost 4 bases, and 15 bases lay between the germline ends. The CDR3 DNA is TGTGCCAGCAGGAATGGGGTGTATGGAGAGACCCAGTACTTC. Residues: CASRNGVYGETQYF.

This clonotype has just a few counts. The rearrangement joins TRBV6-1 to TRBJ2-3; D unresolved. V was cut by 3 bases and J by 0 bases, with 7 bases left in between. The CDR3 has 14 amino acids. Germline V gene data show CDR1 as MNHNS and CDR2 as SASEGT. The CDR3 reads CASSERYSTDTQYF. CDR3 in DNA: TGTGCCAGCAGTGAGCGGTATAGCACAGATACGCAGTATTTT.

Turning to this clonotype: A much larger clone differs by one base, so this may be a read error. The CDR3 loop reads CASSYTGRTGREKLFF. The CDR3 DNA reads as TGCGCCAGCAGCTATACCGGTAGGACCGGCCGGGAAAAACTGTTTTTT. V is TRBV5-1 and J is TRBJ1-4; D is uncertain. CDR3 size: 16 residues. The ends were cut back, 3 bases at V and 8 bases at J, with 20 bases in the middle. CDR1 and CDR2 (germline): SGHRS, YFSETQ.

V is TRBV7-9 and J is TRBJ2-5; 9 bases map to TRBD1. Trimming at V came to 8 bases and at J to 5 bases, leaving 9 bases not matched to a gene. Germline V gene lookup returns CDR1 SEHNR and CDR2 FQNEAQ (reference sequence). The CDR3 contains 14 residues. The CDR3 spells CASPPTGGVETQYF. The CDR3 DNA sequence: TGTGCCAGCCCCCCGACAGGGGGGGTGGAGACCCAGTACTTC.

The CDR3 reads CASRKTGSSYNEQFF. The CDR3 DNA reads TGTGCCAGCAGGAAGACAGGGAGCTCCTACAATGAGCAGTTCTTC. The rearrangement joins TRBV7-2 to TRBJ2-1; 7 nucleotides align to TRBD1. V dropped 6 bases and J dropped 0; count of bases not matched to a gene: 5. In germline, CDR1 is SGHTA, CDR2 FQGNSA. This CDR3 has 15 residues.

Only a few counts were recorded for this clonotype. The chain joins TRBV14 to TRBJ1-3, with D maybe TRBD1 (5 bases). The CDR3 spans 16 residues. Deletions cut 0 bases from V and 4 bases from J, with 13 bases between. Germline CDR1 SGHDN, CDR2 FVKESK. DNA for the CDR3: TGTGCCAGCAGCCAAGATAGAACAGGACCAGGAAACACCATATATTTT. Encoded protein: CASSQDRTGPGNTIYF.

The rearrangement links TRBV5-1 to TRBJ2-3; D is possibly TRBD1 (5 bases). This CDR3 has 18 amino acids. The V and J ends lost 1 base and 2 bases respectively, with 20 bases between them. The germline V gene encodes CDR1 SGHRS and CDR2 YFSETQ. The CDR3 sequence: CASSLSRTGPRATDTQYF. The CDR3 nucleotides are TGCGCCAGCAGCTTGTCCCGAACCGGGCCCAGGGCCACAGATACGCAGTATTTT.

This clonotype was seen ten or more times. The rearrangement uses TRBV7-2 and TRBJ1-5; 8 bases match TRBD1. The CDR3 has 15 amino acids. Per germline, CDR1 SGHTA and CDR2 FQGNSA. Unmatched junction bases numbered 6, after V lost 1 base and J lost 7 bases. CDR3 nucleotides: TGTGCCAGCAGCTTAGGAGGACAGGGTGGCCAGCCCCAGCATTTT. This encodes CASSLGGQGGQPQHF. The variable domain in full, with the rest retrieved from reference TRBV7-2 and TRBJ1-5, is GAGVSQSPSNKVTEKGKDVELRCDPISGHTALYWYRQSLGQGLEFLIYFQGNSAPDKSGLPSDRFSAERTGGSVSTLTIQRTQQEDSAVYLCASSLGGQGGQPQHFGDGTRLSIL.

The V gene is TRBV6-1, the J gene TRBJ1-5; tentative D call: TRBD1 (5 bases). The V and J ends lost 5 bases and 6 bases respectively, with 23 bases between them. This CDR3 comprises 17 residues. Germline V lookup: CDR1 MNHNS, CDR2 SASEGT. This chain's CDR3 is CASSTPWRGGVSQPQHF. The CDR3 nucleotides read TGTGCCAGCAGTACCCCGTGGAGAGGAGGGGTTAGTCAGCCCCAGCATTTT.

This clonotype has ten or more counts. The chain joins TRBV28 to TRBJ2-1, with 7 bases fitting TRBD1. Losses at the gene ends were 5 bases for V and 5 bases for J; bases not matched to a gene: 6. CDR1 is MDHEN and CDR2 is SYDVKM in the germline V gene. The CDR3 contains 14 residues. The CDR3 bases are TGTGCCAGCAGTCGGGACAGTGTAGACAATGAGCAGTTCTTC. Protein: CASSRDSVDNEQFF. Supplemented by reference TRBV28 and TRBJ2-1, the full variable domain reads DVKVTQSSRYLVKRTGEKVFLECVQDMDHENMFWYRQDPGLGLRLIYFSYDVKMKEKGDIPEGYSVSREKKERFSLILESASTNQTSMYLCASSRDSVDNEQFFGPGTRLTVL.

This clonotype was recorded at least ten times. The chain is built from TRBV7-2 and TRBJ1-2, with TRBD1 as a possible D gene (5 bases). V gave up 6 bases and J gave up 0 bases, with 11 bases separating them. Per germline, CDR1 SGHTA and CDR2 FQGNSA. The CDR3 is made up of 14 amino acids. This chain's CDR3 is CASSETGANYGYTF. CDR3 DNA: TGTGCCAGCAGTGAAACAGGAGCTAACTATGGCTACACCTTC.

The rearrangement links TRBV6-5 to TRBJ2-7; TRBD2 might be the D (6 bases). Trimming took 6 bases from V and 7 from J, leaving 25 bases between them. This CDR3 comprises 16 residues. The V gene's germline CDR1 is MNHEY and CDR2 SVGAGI. The CDR3 nucleotides read TGTGCCAGCAGCACCCTTTGGGGGGACCGTCTAGAGGAGCAGTACTTC. This translates into CASSTLWGDRLEEQYF.

Only a few counts were recorded for this clonotype. The V call is TRBV2, the J call TRBJ1-2, with TRBD1 identical over 9 bases. This CDR3 region has 14 residues. Germline CDR1 is SNHLY and CDR2 is FYNNEI. V lost 4 bases, J lost 7 bases, and 7 bases stayed unmatched. The CDR3 nucleotides are TGTGCCAGCAGTGCCATACCGGGACAGGGTGGCTACACCTTC. Translated, it gives CASSAIPGQGGYTF.

The chain is built from TRBV7-2 and TRBJ2-3, with D perhaps TRBD1 (5 bases). V gave up 5 bases and J gave up 0 bases, with 15 bases separating them. CDR1 and CDR2 from the germline V gene are SGHTA and FQGNSA. The CDR3 is made up of 16 amino acids. Here the CDR3 DNA reads TGTGCCAGCAGCGTCGTTCTCAGGGTTAGCACAGATACGCAGTATTTT. Translating it yields CASSVVLRVSTDTQYF.

This clonotype turned up a few times. J is TRBJ1-4 and V is TRBV4-1; D is unclear. The CDR3 totals 13 residues. CDR1 MGHRA and CDR2 YSYEKL come from the germline V gene. Trimming removed 4 bases at V and 7 bases at J, with 10 bases between. CDR3 amino acids: CASSLFGSEKLFF. CDR3 sequence (DNA): TGCGCCAGCAGCCTATTCGGAAGTGAAAAACTGTTTTTT.

This chain's CDR3 is CASSFLPDSTDTQYF. The CDR3, as DNA: TGCGCCAGCAGCTTTCTTCCAGACAGCACAGATACGCAGTATTTT. V is TRBV5-1 and J is TRBJ2-3; D remains ambiguous. CDR1 and CDR2 from the germline V gene are SGHRS and YFSETQ. The length of the CDR3 is 15 residues. Trimming pared 2 bases from V and 0 bases from J, leaving 10 bases between.

The chain recombines TRBV29-1 with TRBJ2-1; D is perhaps TRBD2 (5 bases). Germline V lookup: CDR1 SQVTM, CDR2 ANQGSEA. This CDR3 contains 14 residues. V lost 1 base and J lost 3, with 10 bases in between. The CDR3 is CSVEGREGYNEQFF. CDR3 DNA sequence: TGCAGCGTTGAAGGGAGAGAGGGCTACAATGAGCAGTTCTTC.

This clonotype occurred many times. The genes are TRBV6-4 and TRBJ1-2; D call uncertain. The CDR3 length is 13 residues. Germline V gene data show CDR1 as MRHNA and CDR2 as SNTAGT. The ends were cut back, 2 bases at V and 6 bases at J, with 10 bases in the middle. The CDR3 coding sequence is TGTGCCAGCAGTGACGGTACAGCGCATGGCTACACCTTC. It translates to CASSDGTAHGYTF.

In its sample, this clonotype was seen many times. This chain links TRBV20-1 with TRBJ1-1; unclear D gene. The CDR3 sequence is 14 residues long. V was clipped by 6 bases and J by 4 bases, with 18 bases between them. CDR1 is DFQATT, CDR2 SNEGSKA, per germline (reference sequence). CDR3 sequence: CSASWEGSFTEAFF. CDR3 sequence (DNA): TGCAGTGCCTCTTGGGAGGGCTCGTTCACTGAAGCTTTCTTT.

This clonotype was recorded at least ten times. The chain couples TRBV6-5 to TRBJ1-1; tentatively, D is TRBD1 (5 bases). The CDR3 is 17 amino acids. CDR1 is MNHEY, CDR2 SVGAGI, per germline. Trimming stripped 0 bases from V and 5 bases from J, with 19 bases between. The CDR3 DNA reads TGTGCCAGCAGTTACTCGATACCAGGGTCCCCAGGAACTGAAGCTTTCTTT. It yields the protein CASSYSIPGSPGTEAFF.

This clonotype showed up just a few times. The genes are TRBV9 and TRBJ2-1; D unresolved. Germline V gene sequence: CDR1 SGDLS, CDR2 YYNGEE. The CDR3 runs to 18 residues. V was cut by 3 bases and J by 0 bases, with 19 bases left in between. The CDR3 sequence is CASSEPRMGPNSYNEQFF. CDR3 nucleotide sequence: TGTGCCAGCAGCGAGCCGAGGATGGGTCCGAACTCCTACAATGAGCAGTTCTTC.

J is TRBJ1-6 and V is TRBV7-8; TRBD1 aligns across 9 bases. Germline-derived CDR1 and CDR2 are SGHVS and FQNEAQ. This CDR3 region has 16 residues. V lost 5 bases to trimming and J lost 9 bases; unmatched junction nucleotides: 11. The DNA of the CDR3 is TGTGCCAGCAGCAGACGGACAGGGGAGGATAGTTCACCCCTCCACTTT. It translates to CASSRRTGEDSSPLHF.

This clonotype was recorded at least ten times. V gene TRBV4-3 combines with J gene TRBJ1-2, with TRBD1 matching 8 bases. The CDR3 sequence is 14 residues long. Losses at the gene ends were 2 bases for V and 6 bases for J; bases not matched to a gene: 5. The V gene's germline CDR1 is LGHNA and CDR2 YSLEER. DNA of the CDR3: TGCGCCAGCAGCCAAAACAGGGGGTTGGATGGCTACACCTTC. Its protein is CASSQNRGLDGYTF.

This clonotype has a count of ten or more. The chain uses TRBV6-2 or TRBV6-3 and TRBJ2-3; 9 bases line up with TRBD2. This CDR3 region has 15 residues. CDR1 is MNHEY, CDR2 SVGEGT, per germline. V was clipped by 8 bases and J by 0 bases; unmatched bases: 6. The CDR3 DNA is TGTGCCAGCTGCACTAGCGGGCCCAGCACAGATACGCAGTATTTT. This sequence encodes CASCTSGPSTDTQYF.

This clonotype was seen at least ten times. The chain has TRBV28 and TRBJ1-2, with 10 bases fitting TRBD1. The CDR3 contains 18 residues. Germline trimming cut 4 bases from V and 8 bases from J; bases unmatched to any gene: 19. Germline assignment: CDR1 MDHEN and CDR2 SYDVKM. The CDR3 loop reads CASSSPQRWGDRGWGYTF. DNA of the CDR3: TGTGCCAGCAGTTCCCCTCAACGATGGGGGGACAGGGGCTGGGGCTACACCTTC.

This clonotype has a single count. The genes are TRBV10-3 and TRBJ2-3, with 8 bases that match TRBD2. Germline CDR1 ENHRY, CDR2 SYGVKD. CDR3 length: 13 amino acids. Germline trimming cut 6 bases from V and 2 bases from J; bases unmatched to any gene: 1. CDR3 region: CAISGGDTDTQYF. The CDR3 DNA reads as TGTGCCATCAGCGGGGGGGACACAGATACGCAGTATTTT.

CDR3 region: CASSQNRGQFGYTF. CDR3 DNA sequence: TGTGCCAGCAGCCAAAACAGGGGGCAGTTTGGCTACACCTTC. This chain joins TRBV14 and TRBJ1-2; 9 positions agree with TRBD1. This CDR3 contains 14 residues. The V and J ends lost 2 bases and 7 bases, in that order; junction bases with no gene match: 5. CDR1 SGHDN and CDR2 FVKESK come from the germline V gene. The full variable domain, its missing parts supplied by reference TRBV14 and TRBJ1-2, is EAGVTQFPSHSVIEKGQTVTLRCDPISGHDNLYWYRRVMGKEIKFLLHFVKESKQDESGMPNNRFLAERTGGTYSTLKVQPAELEDSGVYFCASSQNRGQFGYTFGSGTRLTVV.

This clonotype was counted many times. The chain uses TRBV4-1 and TRBJ1-6, with D unresolved. The germline V gene has CDR1 MGHRA and CDR2 YSYEKL. This CDR3 is 13 amino acids long. V was trimmed by 6 bases and J by 10 bases, leaving 13 bases between them. In DNA form, the CDR3 reads TGCGCCAGCAGTCGTAACGCGGAATCACCCCTCCACTTT. Its protein is CASSRNAESPLHF.